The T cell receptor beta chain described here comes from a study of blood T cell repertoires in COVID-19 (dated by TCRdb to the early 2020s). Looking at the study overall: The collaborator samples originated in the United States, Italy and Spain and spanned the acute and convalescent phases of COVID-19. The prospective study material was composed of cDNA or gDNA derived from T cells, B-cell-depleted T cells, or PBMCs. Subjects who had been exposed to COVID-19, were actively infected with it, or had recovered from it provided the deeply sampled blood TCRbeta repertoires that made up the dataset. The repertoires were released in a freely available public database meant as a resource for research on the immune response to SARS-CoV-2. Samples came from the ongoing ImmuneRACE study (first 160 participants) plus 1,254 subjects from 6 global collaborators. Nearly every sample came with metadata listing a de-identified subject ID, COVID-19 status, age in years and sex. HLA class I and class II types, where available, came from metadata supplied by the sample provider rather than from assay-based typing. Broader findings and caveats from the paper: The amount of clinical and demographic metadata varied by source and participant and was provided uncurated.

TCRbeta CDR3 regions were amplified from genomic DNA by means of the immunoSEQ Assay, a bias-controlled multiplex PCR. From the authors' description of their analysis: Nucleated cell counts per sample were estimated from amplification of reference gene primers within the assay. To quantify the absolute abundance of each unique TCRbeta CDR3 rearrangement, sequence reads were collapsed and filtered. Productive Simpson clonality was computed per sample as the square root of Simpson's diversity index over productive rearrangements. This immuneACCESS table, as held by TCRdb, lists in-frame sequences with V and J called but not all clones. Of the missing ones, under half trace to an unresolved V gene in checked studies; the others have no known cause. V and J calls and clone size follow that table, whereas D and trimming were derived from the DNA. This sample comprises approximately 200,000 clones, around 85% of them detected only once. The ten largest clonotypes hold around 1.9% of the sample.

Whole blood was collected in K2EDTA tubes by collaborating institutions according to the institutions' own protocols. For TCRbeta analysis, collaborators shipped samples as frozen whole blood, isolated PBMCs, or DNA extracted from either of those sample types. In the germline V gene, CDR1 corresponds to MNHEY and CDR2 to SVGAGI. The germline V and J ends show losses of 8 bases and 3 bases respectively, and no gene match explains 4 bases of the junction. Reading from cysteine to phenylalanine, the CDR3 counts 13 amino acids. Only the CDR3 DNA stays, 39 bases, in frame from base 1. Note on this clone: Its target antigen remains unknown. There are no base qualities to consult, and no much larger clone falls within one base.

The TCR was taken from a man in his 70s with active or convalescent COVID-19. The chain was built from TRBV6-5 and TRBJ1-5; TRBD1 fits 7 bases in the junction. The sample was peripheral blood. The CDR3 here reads CASGGQFNQPQHF. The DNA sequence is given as TGTGCCAGCGGGGGACAGTTCAATCAGCCCCAGCATTTT.